This T cell receptor beta chain was observed in a study of OX40 agonist ivuxolimab in advanced cancers. In the study overall: Treatment of patients was with ivuxolimab, an agonistic anti-OX40 (CD134) antibody.

Autoimmune disease history or systemic immunosuppression was exclusionary. Baseline was the first blood sampling point, followed by cycle 4 day 1 and cycle 7 day 1. In regard to this clone: Its matching antigen is unknown.

Only in-frame clones appear in the TCRdb table, and some are missing; sequencing was by immunoSEQ multiplex PCR. The repertoire has 75,000 to 100,000 clones, under 90% of them found once; the top ten carry 1.5% to 2.5%. The CDR3 extends over 13 amino acids. CDR1 and CDR2 from the germline V gene are SGHAT and FQNNGV. Trimming removed 5 bases from V and 2 bases from J, with 9 bases in between. Study-wide findings and caveats: CD4+ and CD8+ blood T cells expanded clonally by week 6 at 0.1 to 3.0 mg/kg.

J is TRBJ1-2 and V is TRBV11-2; D perhaps matches TRBD1 (5 bases). This sequence originates from an adult with an advanced solid tumor such as melanoma, head and neck, liver or kidney cancer. Source: CD4+ or CD8+ T cells sorted from blood, taken in a trial of the OX40 agonist ivuxolimab. CDR3 in amino acids: CASSPPGNYGYTF. CDR3 DNA sequence: TGTGCCAGCAGCCCCCCAGGGAACTATGGCTACACCTTC.